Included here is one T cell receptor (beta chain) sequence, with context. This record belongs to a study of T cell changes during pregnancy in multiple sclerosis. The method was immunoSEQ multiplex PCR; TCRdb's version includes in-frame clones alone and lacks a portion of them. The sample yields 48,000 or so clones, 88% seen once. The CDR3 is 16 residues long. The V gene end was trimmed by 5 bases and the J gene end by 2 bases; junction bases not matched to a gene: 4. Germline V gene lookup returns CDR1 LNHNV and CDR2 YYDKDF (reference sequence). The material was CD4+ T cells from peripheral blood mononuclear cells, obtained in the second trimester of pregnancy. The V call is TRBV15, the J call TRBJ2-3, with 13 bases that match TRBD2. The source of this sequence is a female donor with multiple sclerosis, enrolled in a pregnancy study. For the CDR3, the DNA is TGTGCCACCAGCGGGGGACTAGCGGGGATCACAGATACGCAGTATTTT. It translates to CATSGGLAGITDTQYF.